The rows below give T cell receptor beta chains drawn from one sample of a study of cytomegalovirus exposure and HLA in healthy donors. TCRdb keeps only in-frame clones here, not all; method: immunoSEQ multiplex PCR. The profile shows under 85,000 clones, 94% of them singletons. The sequencing input was PBMCs. Receptors were obtained from a woman aged 18 to 35 in good health and CMV-seropositive. Each CDR3 is given without its conserved first and last residue. D genes are given only for firm matches. Where a row states a size, it is once, few, many or the class of an expanded clone; other rows omit it.

>once|TRBD1|TRBV14
ASSLDRGGEAF
>NA|NA|TRBV9
ASSVDPGGGAQETQY
>NA|NA|TRBV2
ASSELLGAYNQPQH
>NA|TRBD2|TRBV5-1
ASSLDPAGGADTQY
>NA|NA|TRBV5-1
ASSLEQASYNEQF
>NA|TRBD1|TRBV30
ACRDRVPEAF
>once|NA|TRBV29-1
SVEDLTGSTLSSGNTIY
>NA|NA|TRBV5-5
ASSLGSVGDSPLH
>NA|NA|TRBV4-1
ASSQETDHNYGYT
>NA|TRBD1|TRBV7-6
ASSKIQGYEQY
>NA|TRBD1|TRBV27
ASSLYRGTEAF
>NA|NA|TRBV7-9
ASRSGGYTGELF
>once|TRBD1|TRBV15
ATSRPGGTTGELF
>once|NA|TRBV4-2
ASSPRDGGRTEAF
>NA|NA|TRBV18
ASSLQGSGANVLT
>NA|TRBD2|TRBV19
ASSNRLAGGGTGAQY
>NA|TRBD2|TRBV30
AWTPGTSGRAYEQY
>NA|NA|TRBV19
ASSPPEGWVQGTVYGYT
>NA|NA|TRBV18
ASSQTTQTGNSPGYT
>NA|NA|TRBV27
ASSFTGTRYGYT
>NA|TRBD1|TRBV15
ATSRGAITGGTEAF
>NA|TRBD1|TRBV25-1
ASSEDRVGTDTQY
>NA|NA|TRBV11-3
ASSLTEDTEAF
>NA|NA|TRBV10-3
AISESRGGRAF
>once|NA|TRBV7-2
ASSLNIARTRETQY
>NA|TRBD1|TRBV6-5
ASSYSMSDRGREQY
>once|NA|TRBV6-5
ASRSFAGNTIY
>NA|TRBD1|TRBV11-3
ASAQGLQGTGELF
>NA|TRBD1|TRBV28
ASGQGSYNSPLH
>NA|TRBD1|TRBV7-3
ASSFKGQGYDEQF
>NA|NA|TRBV7-2
ASNLGGLAETQY
>once|NA|TRBV21-1
ASSPRSALAGNNEQF
>NA|NA|TRBV19
ASSISPPTRGPGELF
>NA|TRBD2|TRBV19
ASSSGTNHNEQF
>NA|NA|TRBV6-6
ASIYRGELF
>NA|NA|TRBV7-9
ASSLSRLNTEAF
>NA|NA|TRBV7-2
ASSPQGTGELF
>NA|TRBD1|TRBV5-8
ASSTGTGDTGELF
>NA|TRBD2|TRBV28
ASTPSGSTSGTGQF
>NA|NA|TRBV7-9
ASSPRRDDNYGYT
>once|TRBD2|TRBV18
ASSPSSGRGGEQY
>NA|NA|TRBV28
ASSERGELTEAF